This T cell receptor beta chain was sequenced during a study of T cells in Graves' hyperthyroidism and ophthalmopathy. Across the whole study: Upon initial diagnosis and before any treatment, peripheral blood was collected. Whole-study findings and limits: Before onset, ophthalmopathy was predicted by the model a median around 6 months earlier.

Between the trimmed V and J ends, which lost 6 bases and 2 bases, there was a span of 11 bases. The CDR3 is made up of 14 amino acids. This clonotype was detected many times. The antigen remains undetermined. TCR beta CDR3 sequences were amplified from RNA transcripts. Primed by the HTBI set, a first-round RT-PCR was run on the TCR CDR3. TCRdb processed the multiplex PCR reads anew with MiXCR; each CDR3 protein has one entry. The table records 600,000 to 800,000 distinct CDR3 sequences, just over 35% of them present only once. Stability of Graves' hyperthyroidism was defined as absent ophthalmopathy progression within 18 months.

The sample consisted of blood. The TCR comes from a woman aged 40-49 years with Graves' hyperthyroidism. The rearrangement links TRBV12-3 or TRBV12-4 to TRBJ1-3, with a possible D match to TRBD1 (5 bases). DNA for the CDR3: TGTGCCAGCAGGGCCGGCAGGGCTGGAAACACCATATATTTT. Protein: CASRAGRAGNTIYF.